What follows describes a single TCR beta chain. What it binds is not known. Germline V CDR1 and CDR2: SGHRS, YFSETQ. This CDR3 is built from 14 residues. The J segment lost 4 bases and the V segment lost 2 bases, leaving 6 bases of the junction unmatched. This entry belongs to a study of cytotoxic CD8 clonotypes in ibrutinib-treated CLL. General study points: Circulating CD8+ T-cell counts were tracked by baseline clonality, which exceeded that of age-matched healthy donors.

Repertoires were generated with immunoSEQ multiplex PCR, while TCRdb's copy carries only in-frame clones and drops some. Among about 120,000 clones listed, 55% to 75% were seen once. The rearrangement links TRBV5-1 to TRBJ2-7; 7 bases match TRBD1. The sequencing used PBMCs, collected after 24 months of ibrutinib treatment. The clonotype was recovered from a human donor with chronic lymphocytic leukemia. The CDR3 protein is CASSFGQDPYEQYF. The CDR3 DNA follows: TGCGCCAGCAGCTTTGGACAGGACCCTTACGAGCAGTACTTC.